These T cell receptor beta chains were read from a single sample in a study of cytomegalovirus exposure and HLA in healthy donors. The assay was immunoSEQ multiplex PCR, and TCRdb's table has in-frame clones only and misses some. The sample includes under 200,000 clones, more than 60% of them seen just once. Sequencing was done on a sample of PBMCs. The receptor source for this set is a woman aged 25 to 39 in good health and CMV-seronegative. The CDR3 runs from the conserved cysteine through the conserved F or W. Each record gives: D gene, V gene, J gene, clone size, CDR3 DNA, CDR3 protein. D genes are given only for firm matches. Clone sizes are given selectively: once, few, many, or a class where the clone is expanded.

D gene: TRBD2
V gene: TRBV10-3
J gene: TRBJ2-3
clone size: once
CDR3 DNA: TGTGCCATCACCAGCGGGGGATTTACAGATACGCAGTATTTT
CDR3 protein: CAITSGGFTDTQYF

D gene: .
V gene: TRBV5-4
J gene: TRBJ2-3
clone size: .
CDR3 DNA: TGTGCCAGCAGCTTGTACGTGAGGGATACGCAGTATTTT
CDR3 protein: CASSLYVRDTQYF

D gene: TRBD1
V gene: TRBV19
J gene: TRBJ1-3
clone size: .
CDR3 DNA: TGTGCCAGTAGTCTGTACAGGGGGTTCTCTGGAAACACCATATATTTT
CDR3 protein: CASSLYRGFSGNTIYF

D gene: TRBD1
V gene: TRBV19
J gene: TRBJ1-5
clone size: .
CDR3 DNA: TGTGCCAGTAGTAAGACAGGGGTTAGCAATCAGCCCCAGCATTTT
CDR3 protein: CASSKTGVSNQPQHF

D gene: TRBD1
V gene: TRBV5-4
J gene: TRBJ1-2
clone size: .
CDR3 DNA: TGTGCCAGCAGCACGGACAGGGTTTTCTATGGCTACACCTTC
CDR3 protein: CASSTDRVFYGYTF

D gene: .
V gene: TRBV9
J gene: TRBJ1-1
clone size: .
CDR3 DNA: TGTGCCAGCAGCGTACAGGGACAGAACACTGAAGCTTTCTTT
CDR3 protein: CASSVQGQNTEAFF

D gene: .
V gene: TRBV2
J gene: TRBJ1-4
clone size: few
CDR3 DNA: TGTGCCAGCAGGGAGACAGCATCTAATGAAAAACTGTTTTTT
CDR3 protein: CASRETASNEKLFF

D gene: TRBD1
V gene: TRBV7-8
J gene: TRBJ2-1
clone size: few
CDR3 DNA: TGTGCCAGCAGCTTAACCGGGACAGGGTCGGACAATGAGCAGTTCTTC
CDR3 protein: CASSLTGTGSDNEQFF

D gene: .
V gene: TRBV10-3
J gene: TRBJ1-5
clone size: .
CDR3 DNA: TGTGCCATCAGTGGAACCGGGAAGGGTAGAGATCAGCCCCAGCATTTT
CDR3 protein: CAISGTGKGRDQPQHF

D gene: .
V gene: TRBV30
J gene: TRBJ2-7
clone size: .
CDR3 DNA: TGTGCCTGGAGTAGACACAACATCTACGAGCAGTACTTC
CDR3 protein: CAWSRHNIYEQYF

D gene: .
V gene: TRBV27
J gene: TRBJ1-1
clone size: .
CDR3 DNA: TGTGCCAGCAGTTTATTTAGGGGCACTGAAGCTTTCTTT
CDR3 protein: CASSLFRGTEAFF

D gene: .
V gene: TRBV11-2
J gene: TRBJ1-6
clone size: .
CDR3 DNA: TGTGCCAGCAGAGGGAGGGGGGACCGGAGTTATTCACCCCTCCACTTT
CDR3 protein: CASRGRGDRSYSPLHF

D gene: .
V gene: TRBV21-1
J gene: TRBJ2-1
clone size: once
CDR3 DNA: TGTGCCAGCAGCAAAGAAGCCATATACAATGAGCAGTTCTTC
CDR3 protein: CASSKEAIYNEQFF

D gene: TRBD1
V gene: TRBV18
J gene: TRBJ1-5
clone size: .
CDR3 DNA: TGTGCCAGCTCACCTGAGGACAGGGGGCCTAACAATCAGCCCCAGCATTTT
CDR3 protein: CASSPEDRGPNNQPQHF

D gene: .
V gene: TRBV6-6
J gene: TRBJ2-5
clone size: .
CDR3 DNA: TGTGCCAGCAGACGGGTGATCATGGAGACCCAGTACTTC
CDR3 protein: CASRRVIMETQYF

D gene: .
V gene: TRBV20-1
J gene: TRBJ1-3
clone size: .
CDR3 DNA: TGCAGCGTTGACAGGAGAAACACCATATATTTT
CDR3 protein: CSVDRRNTIYF

D gene: TRBD1
V gene: TRBV27
J gene: TRBJ2-1
clone size: .
CDR3 DNA: TGTGCCAGCGGAAGTTCAGGGGGCGAGAATGAGCAGTTCTTC
CDR3 protein: CASGSSGGENEQFF

D gene: TRBD2
V gene: TRBV13
J gene: TRBJ2-3
clone size: .
CDR3 DNA: TGTGCCAGCAGCCAGGGACTAGCGGGGACCACAGATACGCAGTATTTT
CDR3 protein: CASSQGLAGTTDTQYF

D gene: TRBD1
V gene: TRBV2
J gene: TRBJ1-5
clone size: .
CDR3 DNA: TGTGCCAGCAGGACCCAGGGGGTTATACAGCCCCAGCATTTT
CDR3 protein: CASRTQGVIQPQHF

D gene: .
V gene: TRBV7-9
J gene: TRBJ1-5
clone size: .
CDR3 DNA: TGTGCCAGCAGCTTAACAGGGCACAGCAATCAGCCCCAGCATTTT
CDR3 protein: CASSLTGHSNQPQHF

D gene: TRBD1
V gene: TRBV7-2
J gene: TRBJ1-2
clone size: few
CDR3 DNA: TGTGCCAGCTCCGACAGGGTGGTCTATGGCTACACCTTC
CDR3 protein: CASSDRVVYGYTF

D gene: TRBD1
V gene: TRBV27
J gene: TRBJ1-1
clone size: .
CDR3 DNA: TGTGCCAGCAGTTTAGGGACAGGTACAATGAACACTGAAGCTTTCTTT
CDR3 protein: CASSLGTGTMNTEAFF

D gene: TRBD1
V gene: TRBV11-1
J gene: TRBJ1-4
clone size: .
CDR3 DNA: TGTGCCAGCAGCCCCTGGACAGGTCCCGATGAAAAACTGTTTTTT
CDR3 protein: CASSPWTGPDEKLFF

D gene: .
V gene: TRBV6-1
J gene: TRBJ1-4
clone size: .
CDR3 DNA: TGTGCCAGCAGTGAAGTTTCTCCAACTAATGAAAAACTGTTTTTT
CDR3 protein: CASSEVSPTNEKLFF

D gene: .
V gene: TRBV10-3
J gene: TRBJ1-5
clone size: .
CDR3 DNA: TGTGCCATCGGGTCGGGAGGGCAGGTTAATCAGCCCCAGCATTTT
CDR3 protein: CAIGSGGQVNQPQHF

D gene: TRBD1
V gene: TRBV11-2
J gene: TRBJ1-1
clone size: .
CDR3 DNA: TGTGCCAGCAGCTCCGACAGGGTTGCAAGCACTGAAGCTTTCTTT
CDR3 protein: CASSSDRVASTEAFF

D gene: .
V gene: TRBV18
J gene: TRBJ2-3
clone size: .
CDR3 DNA: TGTGCCAGCTCACTGACACCCGGTAGCACAGATACGCAGTATTTT
CDR3 protein: CASSLTPGSTDTQYF

D gene: TRBD2
V gene: TRBV18
J gene: TRBJ2-2
clone size: .
CDR3 DNA: TGTGCCAGCTCGCAGGGACTAGCGGGGACCAACGGGGAGCTGTTTTTT
CDR3 protein: CASSQGLAGTNGELFF

D gene: .
V gene: TRBV6-4
J gene: TRBJ2-3
clone size: .
CDR3 DNA: TGTGCCAGCAGTGACTTCGGTGCAGGGGCAGATACGCAGTATTTT
CDR3 protein: CASSDFGAGADTQYF

D gene: .
V gene: TRBV5-1
J gene: TRBJ2-1
clone size: .
CDR3 DNA: TGCGCCAGCAGCTTGGGGGGCGGGGCGGCATCCTACAATGAGCAGTTCTTC
CDR3 protein: CASSLGGGAASYNEQFF

D gene: .
V gene: TRBV19
J gene: TRBJ2-3
clone size: .
CDR3 DNA: TGTGCCAGTAGTATAGCGGGGGACTTTAGCACAGATACGCAGTATTTT
CDR3 protein: CASSIAGDFSTDTQYF

D gene: .
V gene: TRBV4-1
J gene: TRBJ1-5
clone size: .
CDR3 DNA: TGCGCCAGCAGCGTAATGTGGGGGGGGAGCAATCAGCCCCAGCATTTT
CDR3 protein: CASSVMWGGSNQPQHF

D gene: .
V gene: TRBV6-5
J gene: TRBJ2-6
clone size: .
CDR3 DNA: TGTGCCAGCATTGACTTAGGTGGGGCCAACGTCCTGACTTTC
CDR3 protein: CASIDLGGANVLTF

D gene: .
V gene: TRBV18
J gene: TRBJ2-7
clone size: .
CDR3 DNA: TGTGCCAGCTCATCTGGACCCCTCGAGGGCTCCTACGAGCAGTACTTC
CDR3 protein: CASSSGPLEGSYEQYF

D gene: TRBD2
V gene: TRBV11-3
J gene: TRBJ2-2
clone size: .
CDR3 DNA: TGTGCCAGCAGCCCCCGGACTAGCGGAAACACCGGGGAGCTGTTTTTT
CDR3 protein: CASSPRTSGNTGELFF

D gene: TRBD1
V gene: TRBV5-5
J gene: TRBJ2-7
clone size: .
CDR3 DNA: TGTGCCAGCAGCCGCAACGACAGGGTTGAATACGAGCAGTACTTC
CDR3 protein: CASSRNDRVEYEQYF

D gene: .
V gene: TRBV30
J gene: TRBJ1-4
clone size: .
CDR3 DNA: TGTGCCTGGAGTGAGGGGTTTGGTATCGAAAAACTGTTTTTT
CDR3 protein: CAWSEGFGIEKLFF

D gene: TRBD1
V gene: TRBV27
J gene: TRBJ1-1
clone size: .
CDR3 DNA: TGTGCCAGCAGACTGAACAGGGGTGGAAACACTGAAGCTTTCTTT
CDR3 protein: CASRLNRGGNTEAFF

D gene: TRBD2
V gene: TRBV7-8
J gene: TRBJ2-7
clone size: .
CDR3 DNA: TGTGCCAGCAGCTTGGCTAGCGGGGGAGGTGAGCAGTACTTC
CDR3 protein: CASSLASGGGEQYF

D gene: TRBD2
V gene: TRBV30
J gene: TRBJ2-1
clone size: .
CDR3 DNA: TGTGCCTGGAGTGTAGGAGCGGGGATAAATGAGCAGTTCTTC
CDR3 protein: CAWSVGAGINEQFF

D gene: .
V gene: TRBV6-5
J gene: TRBJ2-2
clone size: .
CDR3 DNA: TGTGCCAGCAGTTACGATACGGAAGACAGGGAGCTGTTTTTT
CDR3 protein: CASSYDTEDRELFF

D gene: .
V gene: TRBV7-2
J gene: TRBJ2-3
clone size: .
CDR3 DNA: TGTGCCAGCACCTTCGGGGGAGCAGATACGCAGTATTTT
CDR3 protein: CASTFGGADTQYF

D gene: .
V gene: TRBV27
J gene: TRBJ1-1
clone size: .
CDR3 DNA: TGTGCCAGCAGTCCGTCTCCCAGGGGATCGAGAACTGAAGCTTTCTTT
CDR3 protein: CASSPSPRGSRTEAFF

D gene: .
V gene: TRBV6-5
J gene: TRBJ1-1
clone size: .
CDR3 DNA: TGTGCCAGCAGTTACGGTGGGCGGAACACTGAAGCTTTCTTT
CDR3 protein: CASSYGGRNTEAFF

D gene: .
V gene: TRBV10-2
J gene: TRBJ1-2
clone size: few
CDR3 DNA: TGCGCCAGCACCCGCGGGACGGCTGATGTTAACTATGGCTACACCTTC
CDR3 protein: CASTRGTADVNYGYTF

D gene: .
V gene: TRBV9
J gene: TRBJ1-1
clone size: .
CDR3 DNA: TGTGCCAGCAGCCCGACAGGAGAGAACACTGAAGCTTTCTTT
CDR3 protein: CASSPTGENTEAFF

D gene: TRBD2
V gene: TRBV5-1
J gene: TRBJ2-1
clone size: once
CDR3 DNA: TGCGCCAGTCGGGGGAGCGGGGGGGCTTACAATGAGCAGTTCTTC
CDR3 protein: CASRGSGGAYNEQFF

D gene: TRBD1
V gene: TRBV18
J gene: TRBJ1-1
clone size: .
CDR3 DNA: TGTGCCAGCTCACAAAACAGGGGAGTGGACGCTGAAGCTTTCTTT
CDR3 protein: CASSQNRGVDAEAFF

D gene: .
V gene: TRBV20-1
J gene: TRBJ2-3
clone size: once
CDR3 DNA: TGCAGTGCGGAGAGCGGGGATACGCAGTATTTT
CDR3 protein: CSAESGDTQYF

D gene: TRBD2
V gene: TRBV5-8
J gene: TRBJ2-1
clone size: .
CDR3 DNA: TGTGCCAGCAGCTCATCTCCGGGACTAGGGGGCAATGAGCAGTTCTTC
CDR3 protein: CASSSSPGLGGNEQFF

D gene: .
V gene: TRBV19
J gene: TRBJ1-1
clone size: .
CDR3 DNA: TGTGCCAGTAGTACCCGGGGAGGGCCGAGCACTGAAGCTTTCTTT
CDR3 protein: CASSTRGGPSTEAFF

D gene: .
V gene: TRBV9
J gene: TRBJ1-1
clone size: few
CDR3 DNA: TGTGCCAGCAGCGTTCGCGTTGGCACTGAAGCTTTCTTT
CDR3 protein: CASSVRVGTEAFF

D gene: .
V gene: TRBV20-1
J gene: TRBJ2-7
clone size: .
CDR3 DNA: TGCAGTGGTCTGAGGGAGTACGAGCAGTACTTC
CDR3 protein: CSGLREYEQYF

D gene: .
V gene: TRBV28
J gene: TRBJ2-2
clone size: .
CDR3 DNA: TGTGCCAGCAGTTCGAACAGAAGGAACACCGGGGAGCTGTTTTTT
CDR3 protein: CASSSNRRNTGELFF

D gene: .
V gene: TRBV13
J gene: TRBJ1-1
clone size: .
CDR3 DNA: TGTGCCAGCAGCTTTGACAGGAAAGCTTTCTTT
CDR3 protein: CASSFDRKAFF

D gene: TRBD1
V gene: TRBV7-2
J gene: TRBJ1-3
clone size: .
CDR3 DNA: TGTGCCAGCAGCTTAGGAGGACAGGGTGTCTCTGGAAACACCATATATTTT
CDR3 protein: CASSLGGQGVSGNTIYF

D gene: TRBD2
V gene: TRBV9
J gene: TRBJ2-5
clone size: .
CDR3 DNA: TGTGCCAGCAGCGTCGGCGGGGGGCCCGAGACCCAGTACTTC
CDR3 protein: CASSVGGGPETQYF

D gene: .
V gene: TRBV9
J gene: TRBJ1-3
clone size: .
CDR3 DNA: TGTGCCAGCAGCGGGATACCCGGAGGGGCCAACTCTGGAAACACCATATATTTT
CDR3 protein: CASSGIPGGANSGNTIYF